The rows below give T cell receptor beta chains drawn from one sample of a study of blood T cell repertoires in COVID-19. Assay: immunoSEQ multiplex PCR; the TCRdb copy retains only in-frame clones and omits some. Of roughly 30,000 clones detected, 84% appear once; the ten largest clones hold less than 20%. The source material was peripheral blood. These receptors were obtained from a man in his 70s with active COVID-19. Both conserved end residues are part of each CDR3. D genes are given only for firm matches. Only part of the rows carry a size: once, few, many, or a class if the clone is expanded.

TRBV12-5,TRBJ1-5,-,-,TGTGCTAGTGGCCCGGGGGGTTTCGACAATCAGCCCCAGCATTTT,CASGPGGFDNQPQHF
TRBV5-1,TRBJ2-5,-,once,TGCGCCAGCAGCTTGGGTGTTAACCGGGGAGCGGAGACCCAGTACTTC,CASSLGVNRGAETQYF
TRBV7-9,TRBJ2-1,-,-,TGTGCCAGCAGCCAGAGATTAGGGGATGAGCAGTTCTTC,CASSQRLGDEQFF
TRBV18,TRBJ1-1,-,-,TGTGCCAGCTCACCCGGGAGGGGGAACACTGAAGCTTTCTTT,CASSPGRGNTEAFF
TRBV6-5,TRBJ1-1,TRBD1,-,TGTGCCAGCAGTTACGACAGGGCGAACACTGAAGCTTTCTTT,CASSYDRANTEAFF
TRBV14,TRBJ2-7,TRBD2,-,TGTGCCAGCAGCCAAGAGGGGGGGTACGAGCAGTACTTC,CASSQEGGYEQYF
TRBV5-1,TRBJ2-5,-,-,TGCGCCAGCAGCCGTGGGGGGACCTCGACGGGGGAGACCCAGTACTTC,CASSRGGTSTGETQYF
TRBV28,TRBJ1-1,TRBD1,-,TGTGCCAGCAGTTTATGGGGCAAGGGGGCCTCGAACACTGAAGCTTTCTTT,CASSLWGKGASNTEAFF
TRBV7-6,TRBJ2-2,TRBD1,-,TGTGCCAGCAGTTCCGTACAGGGGGCCGGGGAGCTGTTTTTT,CASSSVQGAGELFF
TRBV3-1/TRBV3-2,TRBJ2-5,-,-,TGTGCCAGCAGCCGCCCCCCCGGAGAGACCCAGTACTTC,CASSRPPGETQYF
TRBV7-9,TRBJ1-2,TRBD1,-,TGTGCCAGCAGCCAGGGGGAAAGTGGCTACACCTTC,CASSQGESGYTF
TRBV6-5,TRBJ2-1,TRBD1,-,TGTGCCAGCAGTACAGGGGGAGTATACAATGAGCAGTTCTTC,CASSTGGVYNEQFF
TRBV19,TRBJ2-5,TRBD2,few,TGTGCCAGTGCGACGGGGGGTACTCAAGAGACCCAGTACTTC,CASATGGTQETQYF
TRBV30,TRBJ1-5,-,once,TGTGCCTGGAGTACGGACAATAGCAATCAGCCCCAGCATTTT,CAWSTDNSNQPQHF
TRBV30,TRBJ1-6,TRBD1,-,TGTGCCTGGCGTTCAGGGGGCGGCCTGACCCTTTCGAGCTCCTATAATTCACCCCTCCACTTT,CAWRSGGGLTLSSSYNSPLHF
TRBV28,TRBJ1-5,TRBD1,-,TGTGCCAGCAGTTTCTCCCAGGGGGCAAGCAATCAGCCCCAGCATTTT,CASSFSQGASNQPQHF
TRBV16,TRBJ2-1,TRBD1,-,TGTGCCAGCAGCCGACAGGGCAAAGAGCAGTTCTTC,CASSRQGKEQFF
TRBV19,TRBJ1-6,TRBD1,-,TGTGCCAGTAGTACGGAAGACAGGGGAGAATCACCCCTCCACTTT,CASSTEDRGESPLHF
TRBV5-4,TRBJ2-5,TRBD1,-,TGTGCCAGTACCCAGGGGGCACGGGAGACCCAGTACTTC,CASTQGARETQYF
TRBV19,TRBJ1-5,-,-,TGTGCCAGTAGTATAGTATTAGGGTCGGGGAATCAGCCCCAGCATTTT,CASSIVLGSGNQPQHF
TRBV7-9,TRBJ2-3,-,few,TGTGCCAGCAGCTTAGTGTCCTACACAGATACGCAGTATTTT,CASSLVSYTDTQYF
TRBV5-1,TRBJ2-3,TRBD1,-,TGCGCCAGCAGCTTGAGTGTAGGACAGGCAAGCACAGATACGCAGTATTTT,CASSLSVGQASTDTQYF
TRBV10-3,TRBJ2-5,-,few,TGTGCCATCAGCACCAGGGCCGAAGAGACCCAGTACTTC,CAISTRAEETQYF
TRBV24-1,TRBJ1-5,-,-,TGTGCCACCAGTGATTGGGGAGGACAGCCCCAGCATTTT,CATSDWGGQPQHF
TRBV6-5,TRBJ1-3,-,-,TGTGCCAGCACCTCACTCCTTAACTCTGGAAACACCATATATTTT,CASTSLLNSGNTIYF
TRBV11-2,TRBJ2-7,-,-,TGTGCCAGCAGCTCTCAGGGTTTGGAGCAGTACTTC,CASSSQGLEQYF
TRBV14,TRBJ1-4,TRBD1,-,TGTGCCAGCAGCCAGTTGGGACAGGGCCCCGGAAAACTGTTTTTT,CASSQLGQGPGKLFF
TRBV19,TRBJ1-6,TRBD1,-,TGTGCCAGTAGTGGAGGGGGCGGAGCCTTTAATTCACCCCTCCACTTT,CASSGGGGAFNSPLHF
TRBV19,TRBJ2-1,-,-,TGTGCCAGTAGTCCCCGCGGGGCCTACAATGAGCAGTTCTTC,CASSPRGAYNEQFF
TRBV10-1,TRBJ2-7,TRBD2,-,TGCGCCAGCAGTGCGATCCGGGGGGCCTACGAGCAGTACTTC,CASSAIRGAYEQYF
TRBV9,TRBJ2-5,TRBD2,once,TGTGCCAGCAGCGTAGCAGGGACTAGCAGAGAGACCCAGTACTTC,CASSVAGTSRETQYF
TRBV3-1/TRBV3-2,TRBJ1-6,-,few,TGTGCCAGCAGCCAACAGGGTGGTAATTCACCCCTCCACTTT,CASSQQGGNSPLHF
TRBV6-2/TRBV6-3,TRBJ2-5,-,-,TGTGCCAGCAGTTACGACCCGATACTGACTCAAGAGACCCAGTACTTC,CASSYDPILTQETQYF
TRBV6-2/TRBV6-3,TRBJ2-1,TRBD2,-,TGTGCCAGCAGTATAGCGGGGGGGCGGGTTAATGAGCAGTTCTTC,CASSIAGGRVNEQFF
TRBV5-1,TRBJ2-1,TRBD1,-,TGCGCCAGCAGCCTGGACAGGGCAGGCGTCTTCTCCTACAATGAGCAGTTCTTC,CASSLDRAGVFSYNEQFF
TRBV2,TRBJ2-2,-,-,TGTGCGGGTCGGGGGAACACCGGGGAGCTGTTTTTT,CAGRGNTGELFF
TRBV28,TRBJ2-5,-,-,TGTGCCAGCAGTTCAACAGCGGGTGGGTCGGAGACCCAGTACTTC,CASSSTAGGSETQYF